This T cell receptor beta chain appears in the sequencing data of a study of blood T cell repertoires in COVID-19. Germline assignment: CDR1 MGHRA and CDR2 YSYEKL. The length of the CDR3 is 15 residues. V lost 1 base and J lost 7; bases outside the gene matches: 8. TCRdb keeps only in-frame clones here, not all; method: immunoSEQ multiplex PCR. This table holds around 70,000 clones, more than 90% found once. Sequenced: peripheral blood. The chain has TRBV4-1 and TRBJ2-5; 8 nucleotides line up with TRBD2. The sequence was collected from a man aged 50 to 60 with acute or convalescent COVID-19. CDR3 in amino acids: CASSQGLSGSGTQYF. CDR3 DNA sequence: TGCGCCAGCAGCCAAGGACTAAGCGGGAGTGGGACCCAGTACTTC.